These 14 T cell receptor beta chains were sequenced from one sample in a study of T-cell memory formation after mild COVID-19. One entry per CDR3 protein results from TCRdb running MiXCR on the 5' RACE reads. The sample holds about 400,000 distinct CDR3 sequences, 20% to 30% seen once. The sequenced sample consisted of PBMCs or a T cell subset sorted from them (not recorded which). These receptors were collected from an adult woman who had mild COVID-19 (a few samples of this study predate the infection). Cell type and time point are not known.

This clonotype has a count of ten or more. The chain combines TRBV12-3 or TRBV12-4 with TRBJ2-7, with 7 bases aligning to TRBD1. The CDR3 spans 13 residues. Trimming removed 4 bases from V and 7 bases from J; junction bases left unmatched: 7. Here the CDR3 DNA reads TGTGCCAGCAGTTCCAGACAGGGCGGGGAGCAGTACTTC. This sequence encodes CASSSRQGGEQYF.

This clonotype came up a few times. The chain combines TRBV3-1 with TRBJ2-1; 10 nucleotides align to TRBD2. This CDR3 spans 17 amino acids. Per germline, CDR1 LGHDT and CDR2 YNNKEL (reference sequence). V gave up 4 bases and J gave up 4 bases; unmatched junction bases: 10. This CDR3 reads CASSPTERGGYYNEQFF. CDR3 DNA sequence: TGTGCCAGCAGCCCTACAGAGCGGGGGGGCTATTACAATGAGCAGTTCTTC.

A few counts support this clonotype. CDR3 nucleotides: TGCAGCGTTGTGTTAGGCAGGGGTTCCCAAGAGACCCAGTACTTC. The encoded protein is CSVVLGRGSQETQYF. This chain connects TRBV29-1 to TRBJ2-5; the D gene is possibly TRBD1 (6 bases). This CDR3 is 15 amino acids long. Looked up from germline, CDR1 is SQVTM and CDR2 is ANQGSEA. Trimming stripped 4 bases from V and 1 base from J, with 16 bases between.

This rearrangement joins TRBV5-4 to TRBJ1-1; 11 bases align to TRBD1. There are 15 residues in the CDR3. The germline gives CDR1 SGHNT, CDR2 YYREEE (reference sequence). Losses at the gene ends were 4 bases for V and 5 bases for J; bases not matched to a gene: 7. CDR3 in amino acids: CASSGQGAGWTEAFF. The DNA of the CDR3 is TGTGCCAGCAGCGGACAGGGGGCTGGATGGACTGAAGCTTTCTTT.

This clonotype was seen a few times. The J gene is TRBJ2-5, the V gene TRBV2, with TRBD1 matching 7 bases. The germline CDR1 and CDR2 sequences are SNHLY and FYNNEI. The length of the CDR3 is 15 residues. Trimming cost V 4 bases and J 2 bases; bases outside gene matches: 7. Here the CDR3 reads CASSVEAGGQETQYF. In DNA, the CDR3 is TGTGCCAGCAGTGTCGAGGCAGGGGGACAAGAGACCCAGTACTTC.

This clonotype has more than one count but fewer than ten. The gene calls are TRBV29-1 and TRBJ2-7; maybe TRBD2 (5 bases). The V gene's germline CDR1 is SQVTM and CDR2 ANQGSEA. Trimming pared 7 bases from V and 4 bases from J, leaving 11 bases between. There are 11 residues in the CDR3. The CDR3 is CSAGETYEQYF. The DNA for the CDR3 is TGCAGCGCTGGGGAGACTTACGAGCAGTACTTC.

The gene calls are TRBV4-3 and TRBJ2-1; 8 positions match TRBD2. Germline CDR1 reads LGHNA; CDR2 reads YSLEER. V was clipped by 1 base and J by 3 bases; unmatched bases: 11. This CDR3 comprises 18 residues. The CDR3 DNA is TGCGCCAGCAGCCAAGTATACATGAGCGGGAGCTTCTACAATGAGCAGTTCTTC. Translated: CASSQVYMSGSFYNEQFF.

This chain links TRBV20-1 with TRBJ2-3, with D unresolved. V was cut by 6 bases and J by 2 bases, with 15 bases left in between. Germline V gene lookup returns CDR1 DFQATT and CDR2 SNEGSKA (reference sequence). There are 14 residues in the CDR3. The CDR3 DNA reads as TGCAGTGCCTATGGATCCTCGGCCACAGATACGCAGTATTTT. This translates into CSAYGSSATDTQYF.

The gene calls are TRBV9 and TRBJ2-1; no clear D. Germline V gene sequence: CDR1 SGDLS, CDR2 YYNGEE. V was shortened by 0 bases and J by 0 bases, with 16 bases between the two germline ends. The CDR3 has 18 amino acids. CDR3 protein: CASSVESTLTFSYNEQFF. DNA for the CDR3: TGTGCCAGCAGCGTAGAGAGTACCCTCACCTTCTCCTACAATGAGCAGTTCTTC.

This clonotype has a handful of counts. The chain uses TRBV20-1 and TRBJ2-5; no firm D call. The CDR3 length is 13 residues. In germline, CDR1 is DFQATT, CDR2 SNEGSKA (reference sequence). Trimming pared 1 base from V and 3 bases from J, leaving 9 bases between. The CDR3 protein is CSARGVGKETQYF. CDR3 bases: TGCAGTGCTAGAGGGGTAGGGAAAGAGACCCAGTACTTC.

The chain couples TRBV12-3 or TRBV12-4 to TRBJ2-2; D is undetermined. The ends were cut back, 3 bases at V and 6 bases at J, with 8 bases in the middle. The CDR3 has 13 amino acids. The CDR3 DNA is TGTGCCAGCAGTTTCCTGTTCCCCGGGGAGCTGTTTTTT. This translates into CASSFLFPGELFF.

This clonotype was seen more than once but under ten times. The genes are TRBV20-1 and TRBJ2-7; 7 bases match TRBD2. CDR3 length equals 15 residues. CDR1 is DFQATT, CDR2 SNEGSKA, per germline (reference sequence). Trimming took 2 bases from V and 0 from J; bases not matched to a gene: 7. CDR3 amino acids: CSARSLAESSYEQYF. The DNA of the CDR3 is TGCAGTGCTAGATCCCTAGCGGAGAGCTCCTACGAGCAGTACTTC.

This clonotype was observed a handful of times. The V call is TRBV9, the J call TRBJ2-1; D may be TRBD1 or TRBD2 (5 bases each). CDR1 and CDR2 from the germline V gene are SGDLS and YYNGEE. The ends were cut back, 0 bases at V and 4 bases at J, with 14 bases in the middle. The CDR3 is 16 amino acids. For the CDR3, the DNA is TGTGCCAGCAGCGTAGTCCCTGCTGGGGGTTACAATGAGCAGTTCTTC. Its protein product is CASSVVPAGGYNEQFF.

This clonotype was seen only a few times. A read error is possible here, since a much larger clone lies one base away. J is TRBJ2-1 and V is TRBV7-2; perhaps TRBD2 as D (5 bases). V was clipped by 5 bases and J by 0 bases, with 11 bases between them. CDR1 and CDR2 (germline): SGHTA, FQGNSA. This CDR3 contains 15 residues. The CDR3 region is CASSPDFSSYNEQFF. CDR3 sequence (DNA): TGTGCCAGCAGCCCGGACTTCAGCTCCTACAATGAGCAGTTCTTC.